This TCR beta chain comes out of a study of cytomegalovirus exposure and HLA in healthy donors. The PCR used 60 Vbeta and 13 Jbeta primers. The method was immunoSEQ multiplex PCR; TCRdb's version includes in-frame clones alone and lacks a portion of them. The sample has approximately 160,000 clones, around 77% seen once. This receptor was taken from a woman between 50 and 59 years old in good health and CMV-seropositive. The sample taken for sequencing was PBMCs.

The CDR3 loop is CASSEWGASYNEQFF. CDR3 in DNA: TGTGCCAGCAGTGAATGGGGAGCCTCCTACAATGAGCAGTTCTTC. The chain combines TRBV25-1 with TRBJ2-1; possible D gene TRBD2, 5 bases. The CDR3 is 15 amino acids. Trimming took off 1 base at V and 0 bases at J, with 7 bases between the two ends. CDR1 and CDR2 (germline): MGHDK, SYGVNS.